This T cell receptor (beta chain) was sequenced for a study of response to subunit inactivated influenza vaccine. Each CDR3 protein is one row after TCRdb ran MiXCR on the RT-PCR reads. The table lists under 200,000 distinct CDR3 sequences, 9.5% to 15% of them singletons, with around 32% in the top ten. This CDR3 comprises 17 residues. Looked up from germline, CDR1 is SGHDT and CDR2 is YYEEEE. The V gene lost 4 bases and the J gene lost 0 bases, with 20 bases spanning the gap. This clonotype appeared a few times. These same data were also listed under a study on T cells expressing NK-cell markers. According to that study: TCR beta cDNA was made by 5'RACE template switching with UMIs. In a group of about six donors, dominant NKG2C+ clonotypes represented roughly 1.0-7.5% of CD8+ T cells.

This sample comprised CD8+ T cells sorted from PBMCs, obtained roughly 12 days after vaccination. The TCR was taken from a middle-aged man who received an inactivated influenza vaccine. This chain connects TRBV5-6 to TRBJ2-7; weak D call: TRBD2 (5 bases). The CDR3 DNA sequence: TGTGCCAGCAGCCCCTTCAAGGAGGCCTTATTCTCCTACGAGCAGTACTTC. The encoded protein is CASSPFKEALFSYEQYF. Full variable domain (remainder filled in from reference TRBV5-6 and TRBJ2-7): DAGVTQSPTHLIKTRGQQVTLRCSPKSGHDTVSWYQQALGQGPQFIFQYYEEEERQRGNFPDRFSGHQFPNYSSELNVNALLLGDSALYLCASSPFKEALFSYEQYFGPGTRLTVT.